The 25 T cell receptor beta chains listed next were all sequenced from one sample in a study of cytomegalovirus exposure and HLA in healthy donors. Produced via immunoSEQ multiplex PCR; TCRdb's table is partial and in-frame only. This sample has approximately 260,000 clones; 65% to 90% occur once, and the top ten carry roughly 1%. Sequences were obtained from PBMCs. These TCRs come from a woman aged 18-29 years in good health and CMV-seronegative.

This sequence joins TRBV4-2 and TRBJ2-7, with D maybe TRBD1 (5 bases). Germline lookup yields CDR1 LGHNA and CDR2 YNFKEQ. This CDR3 is 16 amino acids long. The V end was cut by 3 bases, the J end by 1 base, with 16 bases between. CDR3 sequence reads: CASSQFGDRGSYEQYF. CDR3 in DNA: TGTGCCAGCAGCCAGTTTGGTGATAGGGGATCCTACGAGCAGTACTTC.

The chain couples TRBV9 to TRBJ2-1; 9 nucleotides agree with TRBD2. The CDR3 spans 17 residues. Germline loops: CDR1 SGDLS, CDR2 YYNGEE. V was pared by 4 bases and J by 0 bases, with 8 bases of the junction left unmatched. Written as DNA, the CDR3 is TGTGCCAGCAGCCTACAGACTAGCGGAAGCTCCTACAATGAGCAGTTCTTC. Translation: CASSLQTSGSSYNEQFF.

V is TRBV9 and J is TRBJ1-3; D call uncertain. Trimming took 4 bases from V and 0 from J, leaving 8 bases between them. In germline, CDR1 is SGDLS, CDR2 YYNGEE. This CDR3 region has 14 residues. The CDR3 reads CASSSMNSGNTIYF. CDR3 in DNA: TGTGCCAGCAGCAGCATGAACTCTGGAAACACCATATATTTT. Supplemented by reference TRBV9 and TRBJ1-3, the full variable domain reads DSGVTQTPKHLITATGQRVTLRCSPRSGDLSVYWYQQSLDQGLQFLIQYYNGEERAKGNILERFSAQQFPDLHSELNLSSLELGDSALYFCASSSMNSGNTIYFGEGSWLTVV.

The J gene is TRBJ2-5, the V gene TRBV9; 9 bases are a match to TRBD2. The CDR3 length is 16 residues. The germline V gene encodes CDR1 SGDLS and CDR2 YYNGEE. V shed 0 bases, J shed 2 bases, and the junction held 5 bases outside the gene matches. The CDR3 nucleotides are TGTGCCAGCAGCGTAGGGAGCGGGGGGATACAAGAGACCCAGTACTTC. It yields the protein CASSVGSGGIQETQYF.

For the CDR3, the DNA is TGCGCCAGCAGCCAACCAACGGACAGACATAATGAAAAACTGTTTTTT. Translating it yields CASSQPTDRHNEKLFF. The V gene is TRBV4-3, the J gene TRBJ1-4, with a weak D call TRBD1 (6 bases). Germline CDR1 LGHNA, CDR2 YSLEER. This CDR3 is built from 16 residues. V shed 2 bases and J shed 4 bases, with 14 bases lying between them.

This clone was observed a single time. This sequence joins TRBV27 and TRBJ1-6, with D possibly TRBD1 on 5 matching bases. The CDR3 is made up of 15 amino acids. V shed 3 bases and J shed 5 bases, with 11 bases lying between them. Germline CDR1 is MNHEY and CDR2 is SMNVEV (reference sequence). The chain's CDR3 is CASSFRGTDNSPLHF. The CDR3 nucleotides are TGTGCCAGCAGTTTTCGCGGGACGGATAATTCACCCCTCCACTTT.

The chain has TRBV10-2 and TRBJ1-4; the D is unclear. Per germline, CDR1 WSHSY and CDR2 SAAADI. The CDR3 has 15 residues. Trimming cost V 0 bases and J 6 bases, with 11 bases left between them. The CDR3, as DNA: TGCGCCAGCAGTGAGTCGGCAGGATTCGATGAAAAACTGTTTTTT. Translated, it gives CASSESAGFDEKLFF.

The rearrangement uses TRBV29-1 and TRBJ1-2; the D gene is possibly TRBD1 (6 bases). The V and J ends lost 7 bases and 2 bases respectively, with 17 bases between them. Germline V gene data show CDR1 as SQVTM and CDR2 as ANQGSEA. The CDR3 length is 14 residues. CDR3 region: CSASAGAVNYGYTF. CDR3 coding DNA: TGCAGCGCCTCAGCGGGGGCGGTAAACTATGGCTACACCTTC.

This clone was observed once. The rearrangement joins TRBV6-6 to TRBJ1-2, with D uncertain. Trimming pared 7 bases from V and 0 bases from J, leaving 12 bases between. The CDR3 extends over 14 amino acids. Germline V gene sequence: CDR1 MNHNY, CDR2 SVGAGI (reference sequence). The CDR3 DNA sequence: TGTGCCAGCACCCCTATGCTCACTAACTATGGCTACACCTTC. It specifies CASTPMLTNYGYTF.

The V call is TRBV6-4, the J call TRBJ1-2; 9 bases map to TRBD1. Germline V gene data show CDR1 as MRHNA and CDR2 as SNTAGT. After removal of 4 bases from V and 1 base from J, the junction contained 4 bases not matched to a gene. The CDR3 totals 15 residues. The CDR3 DNA reads TGTGCCAGCAGTGCGGGACAGGGAGTTAACTATGGCTACACCTTC. Its protein product is CASSAGQGVNYGYTF.

V is TRBV6-4 and J is TRBJ1-5, with TRBD1 matching 10 bases. Trimming took 3 bases from V and 1 from J; bases not matched to a gene: 0. The CDR3 is 15 residues long. Germline CDR1 reads MRHNA; CDR2 reads SNTAGT. CDR3 coding DNA: TGTGCCAGCAGTGAGACAGGGGGCAGCAATCAGCCCCAGCATTTT. This codes for CASSETGGSNQPQHF.

This sequence joins TRBV13 and TRBJ2-4; D may be TRBD1 (7 bases). The CDR3 runs 16 residues. Germline CDR1 is PRHDT and CDR2 is FYEKMQ (reference sequence). Trimming pared 5 bases from V and 0 bases from J, leaving 14 bases between. The CDR3 coding sequence is TGTGCCAGCAGCGCCAGACAGGGACTAGCCAAAAACATTCAGTACTTC. Protein: CASSARQGLAKNIQYF. Variable domain in full (rest from reference TRBV13 and TRBJ2-4): AAGVIQSPRHLIKEKRETATLKCYPIPRHDTVYWYQQGPGQDPQFLISFYEKMQSDKGSIPDRFSAQQFSDYHSELNMSSLELGDSALYFCASSARQGLAKNIQYFGAGTRLSVL.

The genes are TRBV5-1 and TRBJ1-4; the match to TRBD1 covers 7 bases. There are 16 residues in the CDR3. Germline CDR1 is SGHRS and CDR2 is YFSETQ. The junction had 14 bases not matched to a gene; V was cut back by 4 bases and J by 8 bases. This chain's CDR3 is CASSLTGTAEGEKLFF. The CDR3 DNA is TGCGCCAGCAGCCTGACAGGGACGGCTGAGGGGGAAAAACTGTTTTTT.

The rearrangement links TRBV5-6 to TRBJ2-1, with TRBD1 matching 9 bases. With 4 bases clipped from V and 8 bases from J, the junction kept 7 bases outside the gene matches. The germline gives CDR1 SGHDT, CDR2 YYEEEE. This CDR3 comprises 14 residues. CDR3 sequence (DNA): TGTGCCAGCAGCGGGGGGACAGGGACGCATGAGCAGTTCTTC. Translating gives CASSGGTGTHEQFF.

CDR3 nucleotide sequence: TGTGCCAGCAGTCCTGACAGCAACGCCAATGAGCAGTTCTTC. This codes for CASSPDSNANEQFF. The gene calls are TRBV6-5 and TRBJ2-1, with D tentatively TRBD1 (5 bases). Looked up from germline, CDR1 is MNHEY and CDR2 is SVGAGI. V lost 5 bases, J lost 6 bases, and 14 bases lay in between. The CDR3 spans 14 residues.

This CDR3 reads CASSSFTGQAYEQYF. As DNA, the CDR3 is TGCGCCAGCAGCTCGTTTACGGGACAGGCCTACGAGCAGTACTTC. The chain recombines TRBV5-1 with TRBJ2-7; 8 bases agree with TRBD1. Trimming at V came to 3 bases and at J to 2 bases, leaving 7 bases not matched to a gene. Per germline, CDR1 SGHRS and CDR2 YFSETQ. The CDR3 has 15 residues.

This chain uses TRBV11-3 with TRBJ2-5; TRBD1 agrees at 9 bases. J lost 1 base, V lost 2 bases, and 2 bases had no gene match. Germline V gene sequence: CDR1 SGHNT, CDR2 YENEEA. CDR3 length equals 15 residues. The CDR3: CASSLWTGAQETQYF. The CDR3 bases are TGTGCCAGCAGCTTATGGACAGGGGCCCAAGAGACCCAGTACTTC.

This sequence joins TRBV6-1 and TRBJ2-7; 7 bases are shared with TRBD1. The CDR3 sequence is 14 residues long. J lost 5 bases, V lost 6 bases, and 10 bases had no gene match. CDR1 and CDR2 from the germline V gene are MNHNS and SASEGT. CDR3 sequence (DNA): TGTGCCAGCAGCGTCCCCGACAGGGTCCACGAGCAGTACTTC. Translating gives CASSVPDRVHEQYF.

The V and J genes are TRBV29-1 and TRBJ2-7; 9 nucleotides line up with TRBD1. V lost 7 bases, J lost 5 bases, and 18 bases stayed unmatched. CDR3 size: 16 residues. CDR1 is SQVTM and CDR2 is ANQGSEA in the germline V gene. CDR3 bases: TGCAGCGCCTTGCCGGGGACCGGGACAGGGATCCACGAGCAGTACTTC. It encodes CSALPGTGTGIHEQYF.

The rearrangement uses TRBV4-1 and TRBJ2-7; TRBD2 agrees at 8 bases. This CDR3 has 15 amino acids. CDR1 is MGHRA and CDR2 is YSYEKL in the germline V gene. The V gene end was trimmed by 4 bases and the J gene end by 2 bases; junction bases not matched to a gene: 7. The CDR3 region is CASSLHAAGAYEQYF. Here the CDR3 DNA reads TGCGCCAGCAGCCTTCACGCAGCGGGAGCCTACGAGCAGTACTTC.

The V call is TRBV27, the J call TRBJ2-1; 8 nucleotides agree with TRBD2. Germline loops: CDR1 MNHEY, CDR2 SMNVEV (reference sequence). The J segment lost 4 bases and the V segment lost 2 bases, leaving 4 bases of the junction unmatched. The CDR3 covers 15 residues. The CDR3 bases are TGTGCCAGCAGTTTACGGGGGGGCCCTTACAATGAGCAGTTCTTC. Its protein is CASSLRGGPYNEQFF.

The chain recombines TRBV9 with TRBJ2-7; TRBD2 agrees at 11 bases. The CDR3 loop spans 16 amino acids. Germline V gives CDR1 SGDLS, CDR2 YYNGEE. V was clipped by 4 bases and J by 0 bases; unmatched bases: 6. This CDR3 reads CASSPGTSGFSYEQYF. The CDR3 coding sequence is TGTGCCAGCAGCCCCGGGACTAGCGGCTTCTCCTACGAGCAGTACTTC.

At least ten counts were recorded for this clone. The chain links TRBV6-1 to TRBJ1-1, with TRBD1 identical over 7 bases. V lost 8 bases, J lost 4 bases, and 10 bases stayed unmatched. CDR3 length: 14 residues. In germline, CDR1 is MNHNS, CDR2 SASEGT. CDR3 DNA: TGTGCCAGCCCTACCACAGGGGAGGCCACTGAAGCTTTCTTT. This encodes CASPTTGEATEAFF.

This chain joins TRBV2 and TRBJ1-5; no firm D call. This CDR3 is 13 amino acids long. Looked up from germline, CDR1 is SNHLY and CDR2 is FYNNEI. The CDR3 sequence is CASVFDTVQPQHF. DNA of the CDR3: TGTGCTAGTGTTTTCGACACTGTGCAGCCCCAGCATTTT.

V and J are TRBV6-1 and TRBJ1-1, with TRBD1 matching 8 bases. The length of the CDR3 is 15 residues. Germline CDR1 is MNHNS and CDR2 is SASEGT. The ends lost 6 bases at V and 2 bases at J; junction bases unmatched: 8. The chain's CDR3 is CASRAGQGANTEAFF. The CDR3, as DNA: TGTGCCAGCAGGGCCGGGCAGGGGGCTAACACTGAAGCTTTCTTT.